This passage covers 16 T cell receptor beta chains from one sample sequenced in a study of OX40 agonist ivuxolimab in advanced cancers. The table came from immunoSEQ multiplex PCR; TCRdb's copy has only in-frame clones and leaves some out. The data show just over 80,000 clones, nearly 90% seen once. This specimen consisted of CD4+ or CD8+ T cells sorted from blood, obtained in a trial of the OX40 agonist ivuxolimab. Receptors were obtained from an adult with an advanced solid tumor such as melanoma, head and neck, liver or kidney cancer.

The DNA for the CDR3 is TGTGCCATCAGTGAGAGGGCAATGGGGGAAGGGACTGAAGCTTTCTTT. It encodes CAISERAMGEGTEAFF. The V gene is TRBV10-3, the J gene TRBJ1-1, with D possibly being TRBD1 (5 bases). Germline CDR1 is ENHRY and CDR2 is SYGVKD. V was trimmed by 2 bases and J by 5 bases, leaving 18 bases between them. The CDR3 runs 16 residues.

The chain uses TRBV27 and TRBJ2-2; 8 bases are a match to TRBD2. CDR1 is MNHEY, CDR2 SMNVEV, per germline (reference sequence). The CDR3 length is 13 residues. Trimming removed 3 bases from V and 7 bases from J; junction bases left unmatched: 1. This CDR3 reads CASSFREGGELFF. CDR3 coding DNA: TGTGCCAGCAGTTTTCGGGAGGGCGGGGAGCTGTTTTTT.

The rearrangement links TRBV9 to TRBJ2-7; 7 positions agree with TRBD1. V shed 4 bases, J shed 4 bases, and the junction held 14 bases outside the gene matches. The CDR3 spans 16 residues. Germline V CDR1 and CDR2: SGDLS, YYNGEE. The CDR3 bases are TGTGCCAGCAGCCAAGGACAGGCGCCCTGGGAGTACGAGCAGTACTTC. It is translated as CASSQGQAPWEYEQYF.

The CDR3 nucleotides are TGTGCCAGCAGCCCCCGGAGGACTAGCACGTTTCCCTACAATGAGCAGTTCTTC. The encoded protein is CASSPRRTSTFPYNEQFF. The rearrangement links TRBV9 to TRBJ2-1; 8 bases align to TRBD2. The germline gives CDR1 SGDLS, CDR2 YYNGEE. Unmatched junction bases numbered 14, after V lost 4 bases and J lost 2 bases. The CDR3 runs to 18 residues.

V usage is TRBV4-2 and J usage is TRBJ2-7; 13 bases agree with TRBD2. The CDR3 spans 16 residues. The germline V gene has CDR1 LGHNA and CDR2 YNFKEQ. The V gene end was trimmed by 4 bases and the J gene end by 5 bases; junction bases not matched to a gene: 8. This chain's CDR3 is CASSRTTSGRVDEQYF. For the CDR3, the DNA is TGTGCCAGCAGCCGAACAACTAGCGGGAGGGTCGACGAGCAGTACTTC.

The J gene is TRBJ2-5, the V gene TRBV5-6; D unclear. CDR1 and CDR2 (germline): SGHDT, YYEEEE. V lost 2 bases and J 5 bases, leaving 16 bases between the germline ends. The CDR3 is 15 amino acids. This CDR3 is CASSLYIKGVETQYF. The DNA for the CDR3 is TGTGCCAGCAGCTTATATATAAAGGGCGTGGAGACCCAGTACTTC.

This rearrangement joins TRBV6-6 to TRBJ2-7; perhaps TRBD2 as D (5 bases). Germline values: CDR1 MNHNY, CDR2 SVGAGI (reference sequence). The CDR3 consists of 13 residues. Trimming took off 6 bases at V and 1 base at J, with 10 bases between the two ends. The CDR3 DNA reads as TGTGCCAGCAGGGACTCCCTATCCTACGAGCAGTACTTC. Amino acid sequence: CASRDSLSYEQYF.

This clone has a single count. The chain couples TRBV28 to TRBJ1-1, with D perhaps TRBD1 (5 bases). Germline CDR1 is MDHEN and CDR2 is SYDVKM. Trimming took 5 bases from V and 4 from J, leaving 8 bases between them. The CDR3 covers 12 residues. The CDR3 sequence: CASSPGGTEAFF. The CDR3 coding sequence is TGTGCCAGCAGTCCCGGGGGCACTGAAGCTTTCTTT.

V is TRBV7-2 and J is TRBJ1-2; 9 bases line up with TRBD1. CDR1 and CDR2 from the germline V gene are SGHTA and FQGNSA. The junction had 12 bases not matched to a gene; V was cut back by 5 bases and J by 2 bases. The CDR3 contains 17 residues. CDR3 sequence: CASSKRTGEVKNYGYTF. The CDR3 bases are TGTGCCAGCAGCAAGCGGACAGGGGAAGTGAAGAACTATGGCTACACCTTC.

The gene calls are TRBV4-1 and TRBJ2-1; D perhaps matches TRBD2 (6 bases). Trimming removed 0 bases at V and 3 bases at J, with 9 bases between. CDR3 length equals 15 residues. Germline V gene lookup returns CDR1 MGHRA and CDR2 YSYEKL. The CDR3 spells CASSQDGGIYNEQFF. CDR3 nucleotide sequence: TGCGCCAGCAGCCAAGATGGCGGGATCTACAATGAGCAGTTCTTC.

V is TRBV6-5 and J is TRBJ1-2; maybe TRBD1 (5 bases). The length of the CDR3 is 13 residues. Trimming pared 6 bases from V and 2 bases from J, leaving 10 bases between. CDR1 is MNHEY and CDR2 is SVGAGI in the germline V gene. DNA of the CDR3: TGTGCCAGCAGCCCCGACAGAAACTATGGCTACACCTTC. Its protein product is CASSPDRNYGYTF.

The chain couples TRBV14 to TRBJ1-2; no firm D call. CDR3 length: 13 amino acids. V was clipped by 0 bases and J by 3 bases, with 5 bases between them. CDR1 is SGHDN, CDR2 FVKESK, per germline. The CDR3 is CASSQDPYYGYTF. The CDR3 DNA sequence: TGTGCCAGCAGCCAAGATCCGTACTATGGCTACACCTTC.

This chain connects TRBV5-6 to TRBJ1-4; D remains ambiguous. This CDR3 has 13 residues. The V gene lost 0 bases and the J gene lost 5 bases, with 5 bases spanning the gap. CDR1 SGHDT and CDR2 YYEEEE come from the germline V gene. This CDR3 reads CASSLGRNEKLFF. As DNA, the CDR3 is TGTGCCAGCAGCTTGGGGCGGAATGAAAAACTGTTTTTT. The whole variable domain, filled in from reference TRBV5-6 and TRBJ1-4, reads DAGVTQSPTHLIKTRGQQVTLRCSPKSGHDTVSWYQQALGQGPQFIFQYYEEEERQRGNFPDRFSGHQFPNYSSELNVNALLLGDSALYLCASSLGRNEKLFFGSGTQLSVL.

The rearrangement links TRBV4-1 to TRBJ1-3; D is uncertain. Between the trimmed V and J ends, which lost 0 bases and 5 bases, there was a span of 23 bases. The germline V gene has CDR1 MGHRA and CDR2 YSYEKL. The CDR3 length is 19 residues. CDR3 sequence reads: CASSQDLRSPGRERNTIYF. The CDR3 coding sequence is TGCGCCAGCAGCCAAGATCTCCGGTCCCCGGGGAGGGAAAGAAACACCATATATTTT.

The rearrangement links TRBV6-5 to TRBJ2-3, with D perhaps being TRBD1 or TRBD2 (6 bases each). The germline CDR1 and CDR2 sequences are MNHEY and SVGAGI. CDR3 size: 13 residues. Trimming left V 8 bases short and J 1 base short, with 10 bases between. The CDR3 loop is CASGGLGTDTQYF. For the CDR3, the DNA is TGTGCCAGCGGGGGGCTTGGCACAGATACGCAGTATTTT.

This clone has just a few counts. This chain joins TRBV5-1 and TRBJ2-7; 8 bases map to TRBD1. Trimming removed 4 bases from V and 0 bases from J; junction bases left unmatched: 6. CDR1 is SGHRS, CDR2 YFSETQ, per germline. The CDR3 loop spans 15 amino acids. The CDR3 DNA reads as TGCGCCAGCAGCGACGACAGGGGACTCTCCTACGAGCAGTACTTC. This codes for CASSDDRGLSYEQYF.